The TCR beta chain under discussion was sequenced for a study of PD-1 blockade in classical Hodgkin lymphoma. Profiled with immunoSEQ multiplex PCR; TCRdb holds only in-frame clones, not every one. The table has about 28,000 clones, approximately 80% seen once. All patients relapsed after autologous stem cell transplantation, and brentuximab vedotin exposure varied. By its share, this clone is medium-sized. Trimming cost V 3 bases and J 10 bases, with 13 bases left between them. This CDR3 is 13 amino acids long. The germline V gene has CDR1 SGDLS and CDR2 YYNGEE. The source is a human donor with classical Hodgkin lymphoma. This chain uses TRBV9 with TRBJ1-4; a weak D match, TRBD1 (6 bases). Here the sequenced sample was peripheral blood mononuclear cells (PBMCs), taken before the second cycle of nivolumab. The CDR3: CASSAAEQGKLFF. CDR3 bases: TGTGCCAGCAGCGCAGCCGAACAGGGAAAACTGTTTTTT.